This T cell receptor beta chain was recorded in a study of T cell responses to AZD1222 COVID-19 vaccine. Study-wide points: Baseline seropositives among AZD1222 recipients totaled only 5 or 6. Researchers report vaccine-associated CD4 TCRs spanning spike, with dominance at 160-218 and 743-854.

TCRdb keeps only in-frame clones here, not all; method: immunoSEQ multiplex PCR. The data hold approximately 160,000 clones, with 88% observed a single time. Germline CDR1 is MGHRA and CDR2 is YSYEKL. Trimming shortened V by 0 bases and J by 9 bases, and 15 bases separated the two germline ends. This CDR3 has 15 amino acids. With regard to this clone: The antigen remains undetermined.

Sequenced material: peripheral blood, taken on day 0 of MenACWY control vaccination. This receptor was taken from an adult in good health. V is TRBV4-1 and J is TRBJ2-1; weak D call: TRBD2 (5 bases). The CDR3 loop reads CASSQDSLLRAEQFF. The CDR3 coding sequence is TGCGCCAGCAGCCAAGATAGCCTTTTGCGGGCTGAGCAGTTCTTC.